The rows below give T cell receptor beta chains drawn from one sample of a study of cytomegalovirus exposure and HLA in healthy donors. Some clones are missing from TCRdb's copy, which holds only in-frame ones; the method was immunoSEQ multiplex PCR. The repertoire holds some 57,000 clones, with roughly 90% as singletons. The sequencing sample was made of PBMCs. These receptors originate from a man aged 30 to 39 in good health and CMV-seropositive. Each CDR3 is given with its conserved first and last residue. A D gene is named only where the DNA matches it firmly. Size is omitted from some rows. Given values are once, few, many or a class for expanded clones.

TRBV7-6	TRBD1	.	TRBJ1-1	TGTGCCAGCAGCGCCGGGACAGGGGGGAGGGGTACTGAAGCTTTCTTT	CASSAGTGGRGTEAFF
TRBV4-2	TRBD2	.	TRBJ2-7	TGTGCCAGCAGCCAAGATCGGACTAGCGGGATTCGGGAGCAGTACTTC	CASSQDRTSGIREQYF
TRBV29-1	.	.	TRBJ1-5	TGCAGCGTACGAATTGGTAGGGAGGATCAGCCCCAGCATTTT	CSVRIGREDQPQHF
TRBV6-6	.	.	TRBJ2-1	TGTGCCAGCAGTACAGGGAGTGGGGGAAACTCAGAGCAGTTCTTC	CASSTGSGGNSEQFF
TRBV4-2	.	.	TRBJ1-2	TGTGCCAGCAGCCCTCGTACGGGGTGGTTCGCTGGCTACACCTTC	CASSPRTGWFAGYTF
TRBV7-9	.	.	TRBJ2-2	TGTGCCAGCAGCGGTTCCTTTGGGCTCTTACACGGGGAGCTGTTTTTT	CASSGSFGLLHGELFF
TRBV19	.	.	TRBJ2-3	TGTGCCAGTAGTTTGGGCGGGTGGACTAGCACAGATACGCAGTATTTT	CASSLGGWTSTDTQYF
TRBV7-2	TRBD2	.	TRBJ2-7	TGTGCCAGCAGCGATACTAGCGGATCCTCCTACGAGCAGTACTTC	CASSDTSGSSYEQYF
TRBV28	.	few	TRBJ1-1	TGTGCCAGCAGTTTCGAGCAGGGAATTACTGAAGCTTTCTTT	CASSFEQGITEAFF
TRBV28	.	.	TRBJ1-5	TGTGCCAGCAGTTCCAACCTCCGGGGAAGCAATCAGCCCCAGCATTTT	CASSSNLRGSNQPQHF
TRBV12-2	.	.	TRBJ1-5	TGTGCAAGTCGCTCATCCGGGACAGAGAGCAATCAGCCCCAGCATTTT	CASRSSGTESNQPQHF
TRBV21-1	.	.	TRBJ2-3	TGTGCCAGCTCCCTACGGGGGAGGACAGATACGCAGTATTTT	CASSLRGRTDTQYF
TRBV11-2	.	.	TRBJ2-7	TGTGCCAGCAGCTTAATACTCTCCTACGAGCAGTACTTC	CASSLILSYEQYF
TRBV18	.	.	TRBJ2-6	TGTGCCAGCTCACGGTTGGCGGGGGCCAACGCCCTGACTTTC	CASSRLAGANALTF
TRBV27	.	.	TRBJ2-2	TGTGCCAGCAGACGCGGGACGGCGAACACCGGGGAGCTGTTTTTT	CASRRGTANTGELFF
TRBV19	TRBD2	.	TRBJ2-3	TGTGCCAGTAGTAGTCGGGGGGGTAGTGGCACAGATACGCAGTATTTT	CASSSRGGSGTDTQYF
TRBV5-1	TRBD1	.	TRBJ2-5	TGCGCCAGCAGTCCCGGACAGGGGGCGCGAGAGCAGTACTTC	CASSPGQGAREQYF
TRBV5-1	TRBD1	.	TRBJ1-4	TGCGCCAGCAGCTTGTATCAGGGGGCAACTAATGAAAAACTGTTTTTT	CASSLYQGATNEKLFF
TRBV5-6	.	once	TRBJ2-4	TGTGCCAGCAGCCTCGGAGGGGTCCGAGACATTCAGTACTTC	CASSLGGVRDIQYF
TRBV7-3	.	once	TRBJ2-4	TGTGCCAGCAGCTTCTGTTCCGGGTTAGCCAAAAACATTCAGTACTTC	CASSFCSGLAKNIQYF
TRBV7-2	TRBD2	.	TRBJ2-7	TGTGCCAGCAGGGAGATGGGGGAGGGCTACGAGCAGTACTTC	CASREMGEGYEQYF